This TCR beta chain was sequenced for a study of molecular identifiers for immune sequencing clone quantification. Germline CDR1 SGHVS, CDR2 FNYEAQ. Between the trimmed V and J ends, which lost 2 bases and 1 base, there was a span of 12 bases. The CDR3 sequence is 17 residues long. TCRdb ran MiXCR on the PCR reads and lists one entry per CDR3 protein. The sample lists 30,000 to 40,000 distinct CDR3 sequences, about 19% occurring once. This clonotype has at least ten counts. The chain joins TRBV7-6 to TRBJ2-6; no firm D call. This clonotype was sampled from a human donor in good health. Some libraries in this study had Jurkat cell RNA spiked in. Sequencing was done on a sample of naive CD8+ T cells from blood, with Jurkat cell RNA spiked in. Subset indicated: FACS-sorted CD8+CD4-CCR7+CD45RA+ naive T cells. The CDR3 DNA is TGTGCCAGCAGCTTAACTCCCCTGGGGTCTGGGGCCAACGTCCTGACTTTC. Amino acid sequence: CASSLTPLGSGANVLTF. Full variable domain (rest looked up from reference TRBV7-6 and TRBJ2-6): GAGVSQSPRYKVTKRGQDVALRCDPISGHVSLYWYRQALGQGPEFLTYFNYEAQQDKSGLPNDRFSAERPEGSISTLTIQRTEQRDSAMYRCASSLTPLGSGANVLTFGAGSRLTVL.